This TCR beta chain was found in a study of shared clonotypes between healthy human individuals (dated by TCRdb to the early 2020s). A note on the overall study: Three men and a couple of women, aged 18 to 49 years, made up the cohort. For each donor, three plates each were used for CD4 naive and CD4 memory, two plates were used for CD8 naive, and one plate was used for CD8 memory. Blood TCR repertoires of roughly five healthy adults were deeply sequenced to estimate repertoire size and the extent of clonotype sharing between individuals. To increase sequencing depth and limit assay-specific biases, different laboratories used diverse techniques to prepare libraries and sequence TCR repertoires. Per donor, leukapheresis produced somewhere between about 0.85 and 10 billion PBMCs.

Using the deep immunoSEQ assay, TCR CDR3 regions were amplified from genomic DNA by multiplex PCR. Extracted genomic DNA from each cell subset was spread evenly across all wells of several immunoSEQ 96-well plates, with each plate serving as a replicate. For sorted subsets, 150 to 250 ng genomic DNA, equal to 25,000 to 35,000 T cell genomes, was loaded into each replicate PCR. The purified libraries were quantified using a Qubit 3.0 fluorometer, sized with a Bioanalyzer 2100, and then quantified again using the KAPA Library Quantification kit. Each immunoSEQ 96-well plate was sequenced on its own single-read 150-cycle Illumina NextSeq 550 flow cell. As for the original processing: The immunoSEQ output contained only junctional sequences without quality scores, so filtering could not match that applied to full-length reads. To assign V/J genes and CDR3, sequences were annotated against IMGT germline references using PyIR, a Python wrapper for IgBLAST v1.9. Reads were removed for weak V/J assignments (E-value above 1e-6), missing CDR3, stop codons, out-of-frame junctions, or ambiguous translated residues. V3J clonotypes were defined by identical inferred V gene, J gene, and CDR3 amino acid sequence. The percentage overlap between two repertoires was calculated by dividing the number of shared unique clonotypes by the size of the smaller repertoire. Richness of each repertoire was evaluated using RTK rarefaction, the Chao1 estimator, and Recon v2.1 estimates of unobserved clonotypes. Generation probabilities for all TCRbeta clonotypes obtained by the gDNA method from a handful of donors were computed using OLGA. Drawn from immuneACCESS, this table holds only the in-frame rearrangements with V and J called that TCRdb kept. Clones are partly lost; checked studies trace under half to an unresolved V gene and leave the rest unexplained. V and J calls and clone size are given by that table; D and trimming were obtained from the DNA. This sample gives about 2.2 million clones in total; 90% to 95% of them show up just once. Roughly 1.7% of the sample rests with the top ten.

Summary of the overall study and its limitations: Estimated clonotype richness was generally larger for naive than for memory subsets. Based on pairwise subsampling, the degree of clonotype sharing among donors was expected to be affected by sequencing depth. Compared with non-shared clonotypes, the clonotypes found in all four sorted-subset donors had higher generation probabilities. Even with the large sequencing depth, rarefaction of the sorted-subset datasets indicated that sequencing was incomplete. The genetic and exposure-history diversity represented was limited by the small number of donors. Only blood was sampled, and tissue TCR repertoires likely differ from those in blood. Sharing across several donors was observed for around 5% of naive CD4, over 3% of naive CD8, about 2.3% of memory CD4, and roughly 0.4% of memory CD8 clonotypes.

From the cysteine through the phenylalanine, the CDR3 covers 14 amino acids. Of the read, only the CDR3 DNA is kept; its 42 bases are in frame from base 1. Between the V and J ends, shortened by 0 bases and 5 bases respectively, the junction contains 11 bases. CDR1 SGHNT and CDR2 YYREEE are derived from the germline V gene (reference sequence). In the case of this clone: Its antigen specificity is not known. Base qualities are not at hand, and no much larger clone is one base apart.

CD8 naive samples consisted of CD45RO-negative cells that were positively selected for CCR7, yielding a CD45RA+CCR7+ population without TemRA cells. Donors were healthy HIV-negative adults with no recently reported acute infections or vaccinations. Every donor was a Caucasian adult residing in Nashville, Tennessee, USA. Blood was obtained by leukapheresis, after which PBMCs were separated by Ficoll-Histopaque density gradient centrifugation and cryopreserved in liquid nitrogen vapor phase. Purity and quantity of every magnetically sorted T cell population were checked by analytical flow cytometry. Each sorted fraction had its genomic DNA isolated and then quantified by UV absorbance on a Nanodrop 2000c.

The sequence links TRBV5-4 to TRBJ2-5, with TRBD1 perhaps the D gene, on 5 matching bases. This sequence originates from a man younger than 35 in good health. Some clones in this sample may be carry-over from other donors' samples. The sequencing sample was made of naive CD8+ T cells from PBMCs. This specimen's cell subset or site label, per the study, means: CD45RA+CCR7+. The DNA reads TGTGCCAGCAGCTTGGAGGACAACCCGGAGACCCAGTACTTC. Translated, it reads CASSLEDNPETQYF.